The source of this T cell receptor (beta chain) is a study of T cell responses to AZD1222 COVID-19 vaccine (dated by TCRdb to the early 2020s). For the study in its entirety: AZD1222 recipients given second doses at about 4 weeks or at about 12 weeks were pooled, since spike-specific TCR depth and breadth were not found to differ between the two schedules. A total of around 240 trial participants underwent TCR sequencing, of whom some 210 received two doses of AZD1222 and some 26 received two doses of the MenACWY control vaccine. Trial participants were enrolled by age into subgroups of 18-55, 56-69 and 70-plus years, and approximately 150, 30 and 60 TCR-sequenced participants, respectively, were included in these subgroups. Overall study outcomes, separate from this receptor: Reportedly, close to half of the unique spike-specific TCRs recognized epitopes lying outside the regions that are mutated in the B.1.351 and B.1.1.7 variants. The whole spike protein was spanned by vaccine-associated CD4 TCRs, and dominant responses were seen in regions 160-218 and 743-854. Conclusions about previously exposed vaccinees are limited, since just a handful of AZD1222 recipients were seropositive for SARS-CoV-2 at baseline. In the small 56-69-year group, the increase in depth fell short of significance, most likely because of low power. A significant rise in spike-specific TCR breadth and depth was observed after two AZD1222 doses relative to day 0 and relative to MenACWY recipients. Participants were mostly white British and included more females than males, and it was suggested by the authors that clonal diversity may have been underestimated. No day 14 peak-response samples were available, so repertoires were characterized only after the peak T cell response.

Unmatched junction bases come to 6, with V trimmed by 6 bases and J by 2 bases. Inclusive of the bounding cysteine and phenylalanine, the CDR3 is 15 residues long. Only the CDR3 part of the read is kept: 45 bases, read in frame from the first base. From the germline V gene (reference sequence), CDR1 is SEHNR and CDR2 is FQNEAQ. The time point label corresponds to: baseline before first vaccination. Samples from vaccinated people were obtained from the UK trials COV001 and COV002, which included a single-blind randomized controlled phase 2/3 trial of AZD1222 (ChAdOx1 nCoV-19) in healthy adults. For TCRbeta chain sequencing, PBMC samples were collected from trial participants at day 0 and at day 28 after the second dose. The CDR3 regions of human TCRbeta chains were analyzed by immunosequencing. Concerning the study's data processing: TCRs in the repertoires were matched against a reference library of SARS-CoV-2-specific TCRs that had been generated with the MIRA antigen-specificity platform. Breadth was defined as the fraction of unique TCRs that were SARS-CoV-2-associated. Depth was defined as the fraction of total T cells that were SARS-CoV-2-associated. Using the MIRA data, each spike-specific TCR was mapped to the spike region that the TCR reacts to and placed in a CD4 or CD8 class. Log10-transformed breadth and depth values were compared by one-way ANOVA with Sidak's multiple comparisons tests. TCRdb obtained this table from immuneACCESS and retained in-frame rearrangements with V and J assigned. These tables miss some clones; where compared with another copy, unresolved V genes account for less than half of the shortfall, and the remainder is unexplained. V and J calls and clone size are given by that table; D and trimming were obtained from the DNA. The sample table lists approximately 120,000 clones, 88% of them with a count of one. The ten largest make up more than 5.5% of the sample.

This clone appeared a few times. Its target antigen remains unknown. No qualities accompany the bases; no much larger clone lies one base away. Source: peripheral blood, taken on day 0 of AZD1222 vaccination. This TCR was recovered from an adult in good health. Recombination connected TRBV7-9 to TRBJ2-5, and 10 bases in between align with TRBD1. CDR3 sequence: CASSRDRGGQETQYF. Here is the DNA: TGTGCCAGCAGTAGGGACAGGGGTGGGCAAGAGACCCAGTACTTC.